Listed below are T cell receptor beta chains from one sample, sequenced in a study of PD-L1 blockade in urothelial cancer. Method: immunoSEQ multiplex PCR; TCRdb's copy keeps in-frame clones and lacks some. The data contain about 43,000 clones, 88% of them seen just once; the ten biggest clones take up 14%. The source was PBMCs, collected around atezolizumab (anti-PD-L1) treatment. These receptors were obtained from a woman aged 55 to 70 with urothelial cancer. Each CDR3 is given with its conserved first and last residue. A D gene is named only where the DNA matches it firmly. Clone size is shown for a subset of rows, as once, few, many or a class of expanded clone.

D	J	size	V	CDR3	DNA
TRBD1	TRBJ2-1	.	TRBV7-2	CASSRTGQDYNEQFF	TGTGCCAGCAGCCGGACGGGACAGGACTACAATGAGCAGTTCTTC
.	TRBJ1-6	.	TRBV5-6	CASSWGQIYNSPLHF	TGTGCCAGCAGCTGGGGACAAATCTATAATTCACCCCTCCACTTT
TRBD1	TRBJ2-1	once	TRBV14	CASSHYRGSYNEQFF	TGTGCCAGCAGCCACTACAGGGGCTCCTACAATGAGCAGTTCTTC
TRBD2	TRBJ2-3	.	TRBV4-2	CASSQEGTSGGAADTQYF	TGTGCCAGCAGCCAAGAAGGGACTAGCGGGGGGGCCGCAGATACGCAGTATTTT
TRBD1	TRBJ1-3	once	TRBV19	CASRPGTGLGSGNTIYF	TGTGCCAGTAGACCCGGGACAGGATTGGGCTCTGGAAACACCATATATTTT
TRBD1	TRBJ1-4	.	TRBV10-1	CASSDRSRQGEEKLFF	TGCGCCAGCAGTGATCGGAGTAGACAGGGGGAGGAAAAACTGTTTTTT
TRBD1	TRBJ1-3	.	TRBV5-4	CASSGGQAFSGNTIYF	TGTGCCAGCAGCGGGGGACAGGCTTTCTCTGGAAACACCATATATTTT
TRBD2	TRBJ2-7	.	TRBV11-2	CASSLSRLAGQEQYF	TGTGCCAGCAGCTTATCCAGACTAGCGGGGCAAGAGCAGTACTTC
TRBD1	TRBJ2-2	.	TRBV5-6	CASSSGTGNIITGELFF	TGTGCCAGCAGCTCTGGGACAGGGAACATAATCACCGGGGAGCTGTTTTTT
TRBD2	TRBJ2-1	.	TRBV5-4	CASSPTSGRAEQFF	TGTGCCAGCAGCCCTACTAGCGGGAGGGCTGAGCAGTTCTTC
.	TRBJ1-3	.	TRBV4-1	CASSQDSPAGLGNTIYF	TGCGCCAGCAGCCAAGATTCCCCCGCGGGCTTAGGAAACACCATATATTTT
TRBD1	TRBJ2-7	.	TRBV18	CASSHPGQLYEQYF	TGTGCCAGCTCACATCCGGGACAGCTATACGAGCAGTACTTC
.	TRBJ1-5	.	TRBV5-8	CASSLLRGNQPQHF	TGTGCCAGCAGCTTGTTGCGGGGCAATCAGCCCCAGCATTTT
.	TRBJ2-5	.	TRBV10-2	CASSERVTVQETQYF	TGCGCCAGCAGTGAGAGGGTGACAGTCCAAGAGACCCAGTACTTC
.	TRBJ2-7	.	TRBV10-3	CAISAPAGTGDYEQYF	TGTGCCATCAGTGCACCGGCGGGGACGGGGGACTACGAGCAGTACTTC
.	TRBJ2-7	.	TRBV5-5	CASSLISDEQYF	TGTGCCAGCAGCTTGATATCTGACGAGCAGTACTTC
TRBD1	TRBJ1-2	few	TRBV19	CASSTTGASYGYTF	TGTGCCAGTAGTACCACAGGGGCCTCCTATGGCTACACCTTC
.	TRBJ1-1	.	TRBV4-1	CASSHSGQMNTEAFF	TGCGCCAGCAGCCATTCAGGACAGATGAACACTGAAGCTTTCTTT
.	TRBJ2-3	.	TRBV28	CASIYTGRVGGTDTQYF	TGTGCCAGCATCTATACAGGGAGGGTAGGTGGCACAGATACGCAGTATTTT
.	TRBJ1-4	.	TRBV6-6	CASSSSGLQGKLFF	.
.	TRBJ1-4	once	TRBV7-9	CASSLGLFEKLFF	TGTGCCAGCAGCTTAGGGCTTTTTGAAAAACTGTTTTTT
.	TRBJ1-5	.	TRBV5-6	CASSLQGVGNQPQHF	TGTGCCAGCAGCTTACAGGGAGTTGGCAATCAGCCCCAGCATTTT
.	TRBJ2-7	.	TRBV11-2	CASSLRLIPSYEQYF	TGTGCCAGCAGCCTCAGACTGATACCGTCCTACGAGCAGTACTTC
TRBD1	TRBJ2-4	.	TRBV9	CASSEQGLAKNIQYF	TGTGCCAGCAGCGAACAGGGGCTAGCCAAAAACATTCAGTACTTC
TRBD2	TRBJ2-2	.	TRBV5-6	CASSLVAGVAGELFF	TGTGCCAGCAGCTTGGTAGCGGGAGTTGCCGGGGAGCTGTTTTTT
.	TRBJ2-7	.	TRBV7-2	CASSLGLGTTLDYEQYF	TGTGCCAGCAGCTTAGGGTTAGGGACAACTTTAGACTACGAGCAGTACTTC
.	TRBJ1-1	once	TRBV5-4	CASTPLTGTEAFF	TGTGCCAGCACGCCGCTGACGGGCACTGAAGCTTTCTTT